One sample yielded the 26 T cell receptor beta chains listed below, sequenced in a study of blood T cell repertoires in COVID-19. Assay: immunoSEQ multiplex PCR; the TCRdb copy retains only in-frame clones and omits some. Found here are fewer than 95,000 clones, about nine tenths of them singletons; the top ten hold less than 0.85%. The sequenced sample consisted of peripheral blood. Every receptor here comes from an elderly woman with acute or convalescent COVID-19.

The chain is built from TRBV2 and TRBJ2-7; the match to TRBD2 covers 9 bases. Germline CDR1 and CDR2: SNHLY and FYNNEI. The trim removed 8 bases at V and 1 base at J, leaving 9 bases unmatched. This CDR3 is 15 amino acids long. The CDR3 DNA follows: TGTGCCAGCTTACGGGCTAGCGGGATGTCCTACGAGCAGTACTTC. Its translation: CASLRASGMSYEQYF.

The CDR3 spells CARTGGYEQYF. Written as DNA, the CDR3 is TGTGCCAGGACAGGGGGCTACGAGCAGTACTTC. The chain couples TRBV21-1 to TRBJ2-7; TRBD1, as called in the table, went unchecked against the DNA. TRBV21-1 constitutes a pseudogene. This CDR3 has 11 amino acids.

This clone was recorded once. V and J are TRBV10-2 and TRBJ2-3; 9 bases are a match to TRBD2. V gave up 5 bases and J gave up 1 base; unmatched junction bases: 7. From germline, CDR1 is WSHSY and CDR2 SAAADI. This CDR3 is 16 amino acids long. CDR3 sequence reads: CASSSSGIGGTDTQYF. CDR3 DNA: TGCGCCAGCAGTTCTAGCGGGATTGGTGGCACAGATACGCAGTATTTT.

The V call is TRBV9, the J call TRBJ2-1, with a possible D match to TRBD1 (5 bases). CDR1 SGDLS and CDR2 YYNGEE come from the germline V gene. The length of the CDR3 is 13 residues. V was cut by 0 bases and J by 8 bases, with 9 bases left in between. The CDR3 loop reads CASSVGRGYEQFF. In nucleotides, the CDR3 is TGTGCCAGCAGCGTAGGAAGGGGCTATGAGCAGTTCTTC.

The chain recombines TRBV6-5 with TRBJ1-2, with 10 bases lining up with TRBD1. CDR1 is MNHEY and CDR2 is SVGAGI in the germline V gene. The CDR3 is made up of 15 amino acids. V lost 5 bases, J lost 5 bases, and 8 bases stayed unmatched. CDR3 amino acids: CASSPFRQGAYGYTF. CDR3 coding DNA: TGTGCCAGCAGTCCCTTCCGACAGGGGGCTTATGGCTACACCTTC.

This sequence joins TRBV7-3 and TRBJ2-3; 8 bases are a match to TRBD1. CDR1 and CDR2 (germline): SGHTA, FQGTGA. The length of the CDR3 is 16 residues. Germline trimming cut 1 base from V and 2 bases from J; bases unmatched to any gene: 5. The CDR3: CASSLMTTGATDTQYF. CDR3 sequence (DNA): TGTGCCAGCAGCTTAATGACGACAGGGGCCACAGATACGCAGTATTTT.

The rearrangement joins TRBV29-1 to TRBJ2-2; 7 nucleotides line up with TRBD1. The germline gives CDR1 SQVTM, CDR2 ANQGSEA. Trimming removed 5 bases from V and 2 bases from J; junction bases left unmatched: 11. The CDR3 is 16 amino acids. As DNA, the CDR3 is TGCAGCGTTATAGTACCCGGACAGGATAACACCGGGGAGCTGTTTTTT. Amino acid sequence: CSVIVPGQDNTGELFF.

This chain connects TRBV2 to TRBJ1-1, with 7 positions matching TRBD1. Germline values: CDR1 SNHLY, CDR2 FYNNEI. The trim removed 9 bases at V and 9 bases at J, leaving 16 bases unmatched. The CDR3 covers 14 residues. The CDR3 loop is CASQVWDSGGQAFF. CDR3 nucleotides: TGTGCCAGTCAAGTATGGGACAGTGGGGGCCAAGCTTTCTTT.

As concerns this clone: The sample contains more than one DNA sequence encoding this CDR3. The rearrangement uses TRBV5-1 and TRBJ2-1; a weak D match, TRBD2 (7 bases). CDR1 and CDR2 (germline): SGHRS, YFSETQ. The ends were cut back, 0 bases at V and 0 bases at J, with 10 bases in the middle. The CDR3 sequence is 16 residues long. The CDR3 here is CASSLVAGASYNEQFF. As DNA, the CDR3 is TGCGCCAGCAGCTTGGTGGCGGGGGCCTCCTACAATGAGCAGTTCTTC.

The gene calls are TRBV9 and TRBJ1-2, with 7 positions matching TRBD1. CDR1 SGDLS and CDR2 YYNGEE come from the germline V gene. This CDR3 region has 13 residues. The ends lost 4 bases at V and 3 bases at J; junction bases unmatched: 3. The DNA for the CDR3 is TGTGCCAGCAGCTTAACAGGGGACTATGGCTACACCTTC. Its protein is CASSLTGDYGYTF.

The chain is built from TRBV11-2 and TRBJ2-3, with TRBD1 matching over 10 bases. This CDR3 has 14 residues. The V gene end was trimmed by 5 bases and the J gene end by 4 bases; junction bases not matched to a gene: 3. The germline CDR1 and CDR2 sequences are SGHAT and FQNNGV. The CDR3 region is CASSRDRGSDTQYF. In DNA form, the CDR3 reads TGTGCCAGCAGCAGGGACAGGGGATCAGATACGCAGTATTTT. Full variable domain (remainder filled in from reference TRBV11-2 and TRBJ2-3): EAGVAQSPRYKIIEKRQSVAFWCNPISGHATLYWYQQILGQGPKLLIQFQNNGVVDDSQLPKDRFSAERLKGVDSTLKIQPAKLEDSAVYLCASSRDRGSDTQYFGPGTRLTVL.

CDR3 protein: CASSQVARVGQETQYF. CDR3 DNA: TGTGCCAGCAGCCAAGTCGCCAGGGTAGGTCAAGAGACCCAGTACTTC. This chain connects TRBV4-2 to TRBJ2-5; D is perhaps TRBD1 (5 bases). V lost 1 base, J lost 2 bases, and 14 bases lay in between. The V gene's germline CDR1 is LGHNA and CDR2 YNFKEQ. CDR3 length: 16 residues.

This rearrangement joins TRBV27 to TRBJ1-2; possibly TRBD1 for D (5 bases). CDR3 size: 14 residues. Germline loops: CDR1 MNHEY, CDR2 SMNVEV (reference sequence). The V and J ends lost 3 bases and 7 bases respectively, with 15 bases between them. The CDR3 bases are TGTGCCAGCAGTTTGGGGGGATTAGCCTCTGGCTACACCTTC. Translation gives CASSLGGLASGYTF.

The chain links TRBV2 to TRBJ1-2; D is possibly TRBD1 (5 bases). Trimming took 2 bases from V and 3 from J, leaving 19 bases between them. In germline, CDR1 is SNHLY, CDR2 FYNNEI. This CDR3 comprises 17 residues. The CDR3 sequence is CASSENPTYLGHYGYTF. Written as DNA, the CDR3 is TGTGCCAGCAGTGAAAACCCCACTTACTTGGGGCACTATGGCTACACCTTC. Together with reference TRBV2 and TRBJ1-2, the CDR3 gives the full variable domain: EPEVTQTPSHQVTQMGQEVILRCVPISNHLYFYWYRQILGQKVEFLVSFYNNEISEKSEIFDDQFSVERPDGSNFTLKIRSTKLEDSAMYFCASSENPTYLGHYGYTFGSGTRLTVV.

V and J are TRBV9 and TRBJ1-6; the D is unclear. The CDR3 contains 16 residues. V shed 5 bases and J shed 0 bases, with 12 bases lying between them. CDR1 is SGDLS and CDR2 is YYNGEE in the germline V gene. The CDR3: CASSSGPSSYNSPLHF. CDR3 DNA sequence: TGTGCCAGCAGTTCGGGTCCCAGCTCCTATAATTCACCCCTCCACTTT.

This clone was observed a few times. The CDR3 reads CASSQGNRGSGANVLTF. For the CDR3, the DNA is TGTGCCAGCAGCCAAGGGAACAGGGGAAGTGGGGCCAACGTCCTGACTTTC. The chain couples TRBV3-1 (or the pseudogene TRBV3-2) to TRBJ2-6, with 7 bases lining up with TRBD1. The CDR3 contains 17 residues. J lost 3 bases, V lost 1 base, and 6 bases had no gene match. Germline V gene lookup returns CDR1 LGHDT and CDR2 YNNKEL (reference sequence).

V usage is TRBV7-2 and J usage is TRBJ1-1, with 7 bases aligning to TRBD1. The CDR3 loop spans 15 amino acids. Germline lookup yields CDR1 SGHTA and CDR2 FQGNSA. V shed 5 bases, J shed 5 bases, and the junction held 11 bases outside the gene matches. CDR3 loop: CASSTRQGTSTEAFF. In DNA, the CDR3 is TGTGCCAGCAGCACCCGACAGGGAACCAGTACTGAAGCTTTCTTT. Together with reference TRBV7-2 and TRBJ1-1, the CDR3 gives the full variable domain: GAGVSQSPSNKVTEKGKDVELRCDPISGHTALYWYRQSLGQGLEFLIYFQGNSAPDKSGLPSDRFSAERTGGSVSTLTIQRTQQEDSAVYLCASSTRQGTSTEAFFGQGTRLTVV.

CDR3 sequence reads: CASSKTGNTEAFF. The CDR3 DNA is TGTGCCAGCAGTAAAACAGGGAACACTGAAGCTTTCTTT. This chain connects TRBV12-3 or TRBV12-4 to TRBJ1-1; tentatively, D is TRBD1 (5 bases). The CDR3 is 13 residues long. Trimming took 5 bases from V and 1 from J, leaving 8 bases between them.

The rearrangement links TRBV19 to TRBJ2-7, with TRBD1 as a possible D gene (6 bases). The V end was cut by 3 bases, the J end by 0 bases, with 12 bases between. Germline V gene data show CDR1 as LNHDA and CDR2 as SQIVND (reference sequence). The CDR3 has 15 residues. The CDR3 DNA reads TGTGCCAGTAGTATGCGAGAAGGGGGCTCCTACGAGCAGTACTTC. Its protein is CASSMREGGSYEQYF.

The chain carries TRBV3-1 (or the pseudogene TRBV3-2) and TRBJ2-1; 9 bases match TRBD2. Germline trimming cut 3 bases from V and 3 bases from J; bases unmatched to any gene: 6. The CDR3 spans 16 residues. Germline CDR1 and CDR2: LGHDT and YNNKEL (reference sequence). CDR3: CASSHPGLALYNEQFF. The CDR3 nucleotides read TGTGCCAGCAGCCATCCGGGACTAGCACTCTACAATGAGCAGTTCTTC.

To note about this clone: This sample also contains other DNA sequences that code for the same CDR3. The chain combines TRBV7-2 with TRBJ2-1; the D gene is possibly TRBD1 (6 bases). The CDR3 contains 12 residues. Trimming left V 5 bases short and J 10 bases short, with 12 bases between. CDR1 and CDR2 (germline): SGHTA, FQGNSA. For the CDR3, the DNA is TGTGCCAGCAGCCTCTTTAGGGGGGAGCAGTTCTTC. Amino acids: CASSLFRGEQFF.

The chain carries TRBV11-2 and TRBJ1-6, with TRBD1 as a possible D gene (5 bases). Germline-derived CDR1 and CDR2 are SGHAT and FQNNGV. CDR3 size: 15 residues. Trimming stripped 2 bases from V and 7 bases from J, with 12 bases between. CDR3 protein: CASSLLAGKNSPLHF. Here the CDR3 DNA reads TGTGCCAGCAGCTTATTGGCAGGGAAAAATTCACCCCTCCACTTT.

The chain joins TRBV4-1 to TRBJ1-1, with D possibly matching TRBD1 (5 bases). CDR3 length: 15 amino acids. Between the trimmed V and J ends, which lost 3 bases and 3 bases, there was a span of 14 bases. The germline V gene encodes CDR1 MGHRA and CDR2 YSYEKL. CDR3: CASSHPGKGHTEAFF. CDR3 nucleotide sequence: TGCGCCAGCAGCCACCCCGGAAAGGGGCACACTGAAGCTTTCTTT.

The chain combines TRBV7-8 with TRBJ1-1; possible D gene TRBD1, 6 bases. Germline lookup yields CDR1 SGHVS and CDR2 FQNEAQ. The CDR3 contains 13 residues. Trimming left V 1 base short and J 11 bases short, with 14 bases between. The CDR3 DNA follows: TGTGCCAGCAGCTTAGGGACAGTCGAAAAGGCTTTCTTT. Translating it yields CASSLGTVEKAFF. The full variable domain, with the rest looked up from reference TRBV7-8 and TRBJ1-1, is GAGVSQSPRYKVAKRGQDVALRCDPISGHVSLFWYQQALGQGPEFLTYFQNEAQLDKSGLPSDRFFAERPEGSVSTLKIQRTQQEDSAVYLCASSLGTVEKAFFGQGTRLTVV.

This clone was seen only once. The chain links TRBV28 to TRBJ1-2, with 9 positions matching TRBD1. The CDR3 has 17 residues. Trimming removed 7 bases from V and 2 bases from J; junction bases left unmatched: 14. Germline V gene data show CDR1 as MDHEN and CDR2 as SYDVKM. CDR3 coding DNA: TGTGCCAGCAACGAGAGACAGGGGGGGCTTTGGAACTATGGCTACACCTTC. It yields the protein CASNERQGGLWNYGYTF.

The chain joins TRBV29-1 to TRBJ1-2; D may be TRBD1 (6 bases). This CDR3 is built from 14 residues. The V end lost 4 bases, the J end lost 4 bases, and 16 bases lay between the germline ends. Germline CDR1 is SQVTM and CDR2 is ANQGSEA. The CDR3 DNA is TGCAGCGTTGCTCCAACCGGGACAACCTATGGCTACACCTTC. This gives the protein CSVAPTGTTYGYTF.